This T cell receptor (beta chain) was recovered during a study of blood T cells in healthy people across ages. Findings and limits, study-wide: Naive CD4+ cell counts and diversity both ran higher in long-lived than in aged donors.

PCR was performed a second time for about 7 to 11 cycles using a sample-barcoded 5' primer and a J-beta primer mix. Each cDNA was tagged by a template-switch adaptor containing 12 random nucleotides. TCRdb re-analysed the 5' RACE reads in MiXCR, keeping a single row per CDR3 protein. Here the sample spans around 1.1 million distinct CDR3 sequences, roughly two fifths being singletons. Between the trimmed V and J ends, which lost 2 bases and 6 bases, there was a span of 13 bases. Germline CDR1 MNHEY, CDR2 SVGAGI. This CDR3 contains 15 residues. With each sample, at least 5 micrograms of total RNA were extracted. Comments on this clonotype: Its target is unknown.

The TCR sequence derives from a man aged 18 to 30 in good health. Sequences were obtained from blood. This sequence joins TRBV6-5 and TRBJ2-2, with D uncertain. In DNA, the CDR3 is TGTGCCAGCAGTTACGCCCCAAGGCAGCCCGGGGAGCTGTTTTTT. Its protein product is CASSYAPRQPGELFF.